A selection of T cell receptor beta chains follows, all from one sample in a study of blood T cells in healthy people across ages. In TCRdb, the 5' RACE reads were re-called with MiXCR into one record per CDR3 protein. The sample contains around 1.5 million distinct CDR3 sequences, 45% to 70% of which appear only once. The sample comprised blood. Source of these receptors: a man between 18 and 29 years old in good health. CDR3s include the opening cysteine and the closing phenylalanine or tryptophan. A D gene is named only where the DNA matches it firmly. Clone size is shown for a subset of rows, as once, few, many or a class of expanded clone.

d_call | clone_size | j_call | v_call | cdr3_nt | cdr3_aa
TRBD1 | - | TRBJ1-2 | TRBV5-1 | TGCGCCAGCAGCTTGGAGGACAGGGCCAATGGCTACACCTTC | CASSLEDRANGYTF
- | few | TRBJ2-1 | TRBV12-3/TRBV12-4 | TGTGCCAGCAGCCAAAGAGGAGGTCGGTACAATGAGCAGTTCTTC | CASSQRGGRYNEQFF
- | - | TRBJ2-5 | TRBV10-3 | TGTGCCATCAGCCCCCTCGCGGGGGCGACCCAAGAGACCCAGTACTTC | CAISPLAGATQETQYF
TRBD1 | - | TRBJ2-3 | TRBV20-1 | TGCAGTGCCACAGGGGCACACACAGATACGCAGTATTTT | CSATGAHTDTQYF
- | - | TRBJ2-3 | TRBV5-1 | TGCGCCAGCAGCTTTGACGGGGTCACAGATACGCAGTATTTT | CASSFDGVTDTQYF
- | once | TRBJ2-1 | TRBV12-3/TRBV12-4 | TGTGCCAGCAGTTATCGCCTAGGGGGTGAGCAGTTCTTC | CASSYRLGGEQFF
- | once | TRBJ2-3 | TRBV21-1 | TGTGCCAGCACCCAAGCGGCCTCAGGCACAGATACGCAGTATTTT | CASTQAASGTDTQYF
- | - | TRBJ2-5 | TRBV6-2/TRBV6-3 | TGTGCCAGCAGTGACCTGGACAGAATCCAAGAGACCCAGTACTTC | CASSDLDRIQETQYF
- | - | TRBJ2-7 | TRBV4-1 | TGCGCCAGCAGCCGCATTACAGGGGGGGTCGCCTACGAGCAGTACTTC | CASSRITGGVAYEQYF
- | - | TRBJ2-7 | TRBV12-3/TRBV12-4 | TGTGCCAGCACCCCAAGCTCCTACGAGCAGTACTTC | CASTPSSYEQYF
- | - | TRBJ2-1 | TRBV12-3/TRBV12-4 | TGTGCCAGCAGTCCTTACTCAGGGAGACATCAGTTCTTC | CASSPYSGRHQFF
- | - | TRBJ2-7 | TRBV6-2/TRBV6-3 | TGTGCCAGCACCTCTACGGGGGAGTTCTCCTACGAGCAGTACTTC | CASTSTGEFSYEQYF
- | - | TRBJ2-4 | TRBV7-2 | TGTGCCAGCAGCTTAGGGCCGGACAGACCTCAGTACTTC | CASSLGPDRPQYF
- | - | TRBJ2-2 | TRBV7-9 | TGTGCCAGCTTGGGGGACATCAACACCGGGGAGCTGTTTTTT | CASLGDINTGELFF
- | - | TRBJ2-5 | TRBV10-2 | TGCGCCAGCAAGGTACCAGGGATGGAGACCCAGTACTTC | CASKVPGMETQYF